The sequence of this T cell receptor beta chain was determined in a study of blood T cells in healthy people across ages. Findings of the study overall: Whereas aged donors had fewer naive CD4+ cells, long-lived donors had more of them and higher diversity. In the absence of known donor CMV status, changes in expanded clonotypes were possibly confounded.

The germline V and J ends were trimmed by 3 bases and 1 base, with 13 bases remaining between them. CDR3 length: 17 residues. Germline V CDR1 and CDR2: MNHEY, SMNVEV (reference sequence). Concerning this clonotype itself: Its antigen is currently unknown.

Samples each yielded at least 6 micrograms of total RNA. With a J-beta primer mix and a sample-barcoded 5' primer, a second PCR ran roughly 6 to 11 cycles. With 12 random nucleotides, a template-switch adaptor tagged each individual cDNA molecule. TCRdb independently ran MiXCR on the 5' RACE reads; one entry per CDR3 protein. In the table there are roughly 500,000 distinct CDR3 sequences, 27% of which are singletons. This receptor was taken from a woman in her seventies in good health. The chain uses TRBV27 and TRBJ2-6; D remains ambiguous. The material sequenced was blood. CDR3 nucleotides: TGTGCCAGCAGTTTTGTCCCCCACCGGTCTGGGGCCAACGTCCTGACTTTC. Amino acid sequence: CASSFVPHRSGANVLTF.